This is a list of T cell receptor beta chains from one sample in a study of shared clonotypes between healthy human individuals. TCRdb's table, derived via immunoSEQ multiplex PCR, lists solely in-frame clones and lacks some. The sample includes hundreds of thousands of clones, approximately 95% seen only once; the top ten take about 0.11%. The sample was naive CD8+ T cells sorted from blood. The receptors here all came from a woman in her thirties in good health. Both conserved end residues are part of each CDR3. The order of the fields is J gene, clone size, V gene, D gene, CDR3 DNA, CDR3 protein. D genes are given only for firm matches. Only some rows state a clone size, as once, few, many or a class for expanded clones.

TRBJ2-1 . TRBV15 . TGTGCCACCAGCAGAGGAGGGAATTCATACGATGAGCAGTTCTTC CATSRGGNSYDEQFF
TRBJ2-7 . TRBV4-2 TRBD2 TGTGCCAGCAGCCAAGAACTAGCGGGAGTCAACGAGCAGTACTTC CASSQELAGVNEQYF
TRBJ1-1 . TRBV27 TRBD1 TGTGCCAGCAGTTTCCGGACAGGGGGGAACACTGAAGCTTTCTTT CASSFRTGGNTEAFF
TRBJ2-7 . TRBV4-2 TRBD2 TGTGCCAGCAGCCAAGAAATGCGGGAGGGCTGGGAGCAGTACTTC CASSQEMREGWEQYF
TRBJ2-7 . TRBV2 . TGTGCCAGCAGTGGGACTTACTCCTACGAGCAGTACTTC CASSGTYSYEQYF
TRBJ2-7 . TRBV28 TRBD2 TGTGCCAGCAGTTCGACTAGCGAGTACGAGCAGTACTTC CASSSTSEYEQYF
TRBJ2-2 . TRBV9 . TGTGCCAGCAGCGTGAATGGAGCCGGGGAGCTGTTTTTT CASSVNGAGELFF
TRBJ2-1 . TRBV25-1 . TGTGCCAGCAGTCCCCAGCTTACGAACAATGAGCAGTTCTTC CASSPQLTNNEQFF
TRBJ1-2 . TRBV6-1 . TGTGCCAGCAGTCCCCGGGTACCCTATGGCTACACCTTC CASSPRVPYGYTF
TRBJ2-1 . TRBV7-3 TRBD2 TGTGCCAGCAGCTTAGGGCCCGCGGGAGCCTACAATGAGCAGTTCTTC CASSLGPAGAYNEQFF
TRBJ2-7 . TRBV27 . TGTGCCAGCAGTTCCTACATAGGATCCTACGAGCAGTACTTC CASSSYIGSYEQYF
TRBJ2-3 . TRBV28 TRBD1 TGTGCCAGCAGTTCACGCAAGACAGGGGGATCGGATACGCAGTATTTT CASSSRKTGGSDTQYF
TRBJ2-7 . TRBV7-9 . TGTGCCAGCAGCCTACTTTTTTACGAGCAGTACTTC CASSLLFYEQYF
TRBJ2-5 . TRBV27 . TGTGCCAGCAGTTTAGCGGGGCGGCAAGAGACCCAGTACTTC CASSLAGRQETQYF
TRBJ2-1 . TRBV10-3 . TGTGCCATCAGTGAGTCGGGAGAGCAGTTCTTC CAISESGEQFF
TRBJ2-7 . TRBV19 . TGTGCCAGTAGTACAGGCGTCCTCTCCGGGCCAGAGAGCTCCTACGAGCAGTACTTC CASSTGVLSGPESSYEQYF
TRBJ2-1 . TRBV5-1 TRBD2 TGCGCCAGCAGCCTAGCGGGAGGGCCCGATGAGCAGTTCTTC CASSLAGGPDEQFF
TRBJ1-5 . TRBV7-8 . TGTGCCAGCAGCATTACTGGGAGATTCAATCAGCCCCAGCATTTT CASSITGRFNQPQHF
TRBJ2-7 . TRBV27 . TGTGCCAGCAGTTTACGACTCTTTCGGGCCGGAGATTACGAGCAGTACTTC CASSLRLFRAGDYEQYF
TRBJ2-7 . TRBV9 . TGTGCCAGCAGCATCACCAGGGATTCCTCCTACGAGCAGTACTTC CASSITRDSSYEQYF
TRBJ1-5 . TRBV27 . TGTGCCAGCAGTTTAGTGGCAGGAGGCAATCAGCCCCAGCATTTT CASSLVAGGNQPQHF
TRBJ2-1 . TRBV27 . TGTGCCAGTGGTCTCGGGGACTCCTACAATGAGCAGTTCTTC CASGLGDSYNEQFF
TRBJ2-7 . TRBV27 . TGTGCCAGCAGCTACGCCCGGGGTTACGAGCAGTACTTC CASSYARGYEQYF
TRBJ2-7 few TRBV7-9 TRBD2 TGTGCCAGCAGCTTACTAGCGGGATACTACGAGCAGTACTTC CASSLLAGYYEQYF
TRBJ2-2 . TRBV16 . TGTGCCAGCAGCCAATTCGGGGGTTCCGGGGAGCTGTTTTTT CASSQFGGSGELFF
TRBJ2-5 . TRBV7-9 . TGTGCCAGCAGCTTCGGCTTGCTGGAGACCCAGTACTTC CASSFGLLETQYF
TRBJ1-5 . TRBV13 . TGTGCCAGCAGCTTAAGAGGCGGCCAGCCCCAGCATTTT CASSLRGGQPQHF
TRBJ1-2 . TRBV9 . TGTGCCAGCAGCGGCTACAGGGTTGATAACTATGGCTACACCTTC CASSGYRVDNYGYTF
TRBJ2-1 . TRBV14 TRBD2 TGTGCCAGCAGCCAAGGGACTAGTCCTGAGCAGTTCTTC CASSQGTSPEQFF
TRBJ2-7 . TRBV6-1 . TGTGCCTCCGCAGGGCGCAGCGAGCAGTACTTC CASAGRSEQYF
TRBJ2-7 . TRBV27 TRBD2 TGTGCCAGCAGTTTAGGGACTAGCGGGGGAACCTACGAGCAGTACTTC CASSLGTSGGTYEQYF
TRBJ2-2 . TRBV7-9 . TGTGCCAGCAGCTTATGGGTCGGCGGGGAGCTGTTTTTT CASSLWVGGELFF
TRBJ2-4 . TRBV19 TRBD2 TGTGCCAGTAGTATGCGGATAGCGGGAGAAGTGGAAGCCAAAAACATTCAGTACTTC CASSMRIAGEVEAKNIQYF
TRBJ2-1 . TRBV27 . TGTGCCAGCAGTCCCGGGACAACGAACAATGAGCAGTTCTTC CASSPGTTNNEQFF
TRBJ1-1 once TRBV7-9 . TGTGCCAGCAGCTTACAGGAGGGTTCCACTGAAGCTTTCTTT CASSLQEGSTEAFF
TRBJ2-7 . TRBV5-6 . TGTGCCAGCAGCTTGACGGATTCCTACGAGCAGTACTTC CASSLTDSYEQYF
TRBJ2-7 . TRBV7-9 . TGTGCCAGCAGCTTAGCGTTAAACGAGCAGTACTTC CASSLALNEQYF
TRBJ2-1 . TRBV9 . TGTGCCAGCAGCGTAGATACGATACCTCGGTTCTTC CASSVDTIPRFF
TRBJ1-1 . TRBV5-4 . TGTGCCAGCAGCTTTTGGGGTGAAGGGAGGGAGAACACTGAAGCTTTCTTT CASSFWGEGRENTEAFF
TRBJ1-1 . TRBV27 . TGTGCCAGCAGCTCTCCAGGGGCTGTCGCTGAAGCTTTCTTT CASSSPGAVAEAFF
TRBJ2-7 . TRBV11-2 TRBD2 TGTGCCAGCAGCTTAGGGGGGGGAGCCTACGAGCAGTACTTC CASSLGGGAYEQYF
TRBJ2-3 . TRBV11-2 . TGTGCCAGCAGCATTACAGGGAGTAGGGCAGATACGCAGTATTTT CASSITGSRADTQYF
TRBJ1-1 . TRBV6-6 . TGTGCCAGCAGTCCCGGGCCAACGTTTAACACTGAAGCTTTCTTT CASSPGPTFNTEAFF
TRBJ2-1 . TRBV5-1 TRBD2 TGCGCCAGCAGCTTGGAGACTAGCGGGAGCTCCTACAATGAGCAGTTCTTC CASSLETSGSSYNEQFF
TRBJ2-7 . TRBV10-3 . TGTGCCATCAGTGGCTCCCTAACAGCCTACGAGCAGTACTTC CAISGSLTAYEQYF
TRBJ1-2 . TRBV4-1 . TGCGCCAGCAGCCAAGGCGCAGCTAACTATGGCTACACCTTC CASSQGAANYGYTF
TRBJ2-1 . TRBV5-1 . TGCGCCAGCAGCTTCGGAGGGACATCCTACAATGAGCAGTTCTTC CASSFGGTSYNEQFF
TRBJ2-7 . TRBV29-1 . TGCAGCGTGACCTGGGCTGAGACCGATTACGAGCAGTACTTC CSVTWAETDYEQYF
TRBJ2-7 . TRBV18 . TGTGCCAGCTCGCCCGGGACCGCCTACTACGAGCAGTACTTC CASSPGTAYYEQYF
TRBJ1-2 . TRBV2 . TGTGCCAGCAGTGACGGGGGACCTTCGGTGGGCTACACCTTC CASSDGGPSVGYTF
TRBJ2-2 . TRBV27 . TGTGCCAGCAAAACAGGGACTGGGGAGCTGTTTTTT CASKTGTGELFF
TRBJ2-7 . TRBV4-1 TRBD2 TGCGCCAGCAGCCAAACTAGCGGGGGCTACGAGCAGTACTTC CASSQTSGGYEQYF
TRBJ1-2 once TRBV9 . TGTGCCAGCAGCCTAGACCAGGGCGCCGCTAACTATGGCTACACCTTC CASSLDQGAANYGYTF
TRBJ1-5 few TRBV27 . TGTGCCAGCAGTTTAGGGACGGCTGGCAATCAGCCCCAGCATTTT CASSLGTAGNQPQHF